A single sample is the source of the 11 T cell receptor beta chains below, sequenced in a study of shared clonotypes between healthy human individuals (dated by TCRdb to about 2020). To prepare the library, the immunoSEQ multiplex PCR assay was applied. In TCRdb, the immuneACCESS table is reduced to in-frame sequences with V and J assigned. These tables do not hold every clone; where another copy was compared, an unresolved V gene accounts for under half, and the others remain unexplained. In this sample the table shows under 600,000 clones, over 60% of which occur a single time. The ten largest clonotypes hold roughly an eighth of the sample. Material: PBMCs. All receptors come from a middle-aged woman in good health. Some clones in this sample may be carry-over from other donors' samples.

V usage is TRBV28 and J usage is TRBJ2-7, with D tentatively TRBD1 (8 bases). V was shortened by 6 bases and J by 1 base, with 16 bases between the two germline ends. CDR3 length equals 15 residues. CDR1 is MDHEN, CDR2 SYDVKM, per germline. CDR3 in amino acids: CASRSTGGASYEQYF. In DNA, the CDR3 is TGTGCCAGCAGATCCACAGGGGGGGCTTCCTACGAGCAGTACTTC.

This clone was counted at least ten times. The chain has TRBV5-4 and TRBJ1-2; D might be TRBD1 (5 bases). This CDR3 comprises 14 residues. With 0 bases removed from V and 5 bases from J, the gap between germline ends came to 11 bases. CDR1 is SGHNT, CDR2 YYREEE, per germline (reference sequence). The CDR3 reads CASSLAGRRYGYTF. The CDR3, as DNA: TGTGCCAGCAGCTTGGCAGGGAGACGGTATGGCTACACCTTC.

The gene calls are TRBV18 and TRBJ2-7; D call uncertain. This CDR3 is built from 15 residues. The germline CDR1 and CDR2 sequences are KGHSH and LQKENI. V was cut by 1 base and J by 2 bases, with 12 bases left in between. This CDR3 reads CASSPRSDGTYEQYF. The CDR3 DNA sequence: TGTGCCAGCTCACCACGGTCGGACGGAACCTACGAGCAGTACTTC.

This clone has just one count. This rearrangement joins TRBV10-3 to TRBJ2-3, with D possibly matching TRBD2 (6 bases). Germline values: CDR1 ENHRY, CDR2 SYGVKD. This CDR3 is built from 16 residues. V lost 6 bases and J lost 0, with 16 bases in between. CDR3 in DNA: TGTGCCATCAGGGCTCACGGGGGTACTAGCACAGATACGCAGTATTTT. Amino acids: CAIRAHGGTSTDTQYF.

The CDR3 sequence: CASSSTPGGPFF. The CDR3 bases are TGTGCCAGCAGCTCTACTCCGGGGGGGCCGTTCTTC. This chain connects TRBV7-2 to TRBJ2-1, with 8 bases fitting TRBD2. Trimming removed 4 bases from V and 15 bases from J; junction bases left unmatched: 8. This CDR3 contains 12 residues. Germline V lookup: CDR1 SGHTA, CDR2 FQGNSA.

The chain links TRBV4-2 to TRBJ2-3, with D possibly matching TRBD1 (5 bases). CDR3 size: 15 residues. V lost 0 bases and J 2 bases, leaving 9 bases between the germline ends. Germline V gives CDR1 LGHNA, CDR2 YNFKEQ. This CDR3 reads CASSQDSTATDTQYF. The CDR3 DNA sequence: TGTGCCAGCAGCCAAGATTCGACAGCCACAGATACGCAGTATTTT.

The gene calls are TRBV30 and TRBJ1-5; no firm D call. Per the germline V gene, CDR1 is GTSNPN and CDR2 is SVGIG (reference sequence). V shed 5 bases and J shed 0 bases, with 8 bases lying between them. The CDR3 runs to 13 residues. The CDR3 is CAWDKNSNQPQHF. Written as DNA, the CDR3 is TGTGCCTGGGACAAAAATAGCAATCAGCCCCAGCATTTT.

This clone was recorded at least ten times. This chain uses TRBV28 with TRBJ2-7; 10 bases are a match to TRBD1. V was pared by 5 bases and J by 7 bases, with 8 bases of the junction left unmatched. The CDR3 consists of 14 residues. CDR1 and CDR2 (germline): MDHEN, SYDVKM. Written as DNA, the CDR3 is TGTGCCAGCAGTCAGGACAGGGGGAAGGGAGAGCAGTACTTC. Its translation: CASSQDRGKGEQYF.

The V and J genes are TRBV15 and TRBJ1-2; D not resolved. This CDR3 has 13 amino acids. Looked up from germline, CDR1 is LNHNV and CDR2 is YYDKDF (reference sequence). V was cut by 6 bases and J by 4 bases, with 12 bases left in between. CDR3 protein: CATSPDRAYGYTF. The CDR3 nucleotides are TGTGCCACCAGTCCGGACCGGGCCTATGGCTACACCTTC.

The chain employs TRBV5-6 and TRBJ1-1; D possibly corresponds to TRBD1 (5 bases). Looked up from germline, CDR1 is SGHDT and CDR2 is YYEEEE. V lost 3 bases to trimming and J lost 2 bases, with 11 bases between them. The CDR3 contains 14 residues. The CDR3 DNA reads TGTGCCAGCAGCTCTCCGGGACCCAACACTGAAGCTTTCTTT. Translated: CASSSPGPNTEAFF.

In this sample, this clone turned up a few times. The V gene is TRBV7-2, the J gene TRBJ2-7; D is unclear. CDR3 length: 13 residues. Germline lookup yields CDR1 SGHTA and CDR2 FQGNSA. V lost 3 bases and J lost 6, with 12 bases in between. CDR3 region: CASSFSVFVEQYF. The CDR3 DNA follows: TGTGCCAGCAGCTTTTCGGTCTTTGTCGAGCAGTACTTC.